These 30 T cell receptor beta chains were sequenced from one sample in a study of resident and recirculating memory T cells in vitiligo. Method: immunoSEQ multiplex PCR; TCRdb's copy keeps in-frame clones and lacks some. The profile covers 40,000 to 45,000 clones, with about 90% appearing a single time and 4.5% taken by the ten largest. The specimen sequenced was blood. Every receptor here comes from a male donor with vitiligo.

The V call is TRBV6-1, the J call TRBJ2-5; 10 bases match TRBD2. Germline lookup yields CDR1 MNHNS and CDR2 SASEGT. The J segment lost 1 base and the V segment lost 7 bases, leaving 6 bases of the junction unmatched. The CDR3 runs to 15 residues. CDR3 in DNA: TGTGCCAGCATTTTTAGCGGGGGGACCCAAGAGACCCAGTACTTC. It translates to CASIFSGGTQETQYF.

This chain links TRBV29-1 with TRBJ2-7, with 9 bases fitting TRBD2. J gave up 5 bases and V 6 bases, and 8 bases lay outside the gene matches. CDR1 is SQVTM, CDR2 ANQGSEA, per germline. CDR3 length: 13 residues. The CDR3 is CSVASGEDDEQYF. CDR3 nucleotides: TGCAGCGTCGCTAGCGGGGAGGATGACGAGCAGTACTTC.

The chain couples TRBV18 to TRBJ2-1, with 10 nucleotides matching TRBD2. The CDR3 extends over 15 amino acids. V was clipped by 1 base and J by 5 bases; unmatched bases: 2. Germline CDR1 KGHSH, CDR2 LQKENI. The CDR3 coding sequence is TGTGCCAGCTCACCACGCCTAGCGGGGGACAATGAGCAGTTCTTC. This sequence encodes CASSPRLAGDNEQFF.

The genes are TRBV14 and TRBJ2-1; the D gene is possibly TRBD2 (6 bases). CDR3 length equals 12 residues. The V gene's germline CDR1 is SGHDN and CDR2 FVKESK. V was cut by 1 base and J by 10 bases, with 8 bases left in between. This CDR3 reads CASSQVSGEQFF. The CDR3 nucleotides are TGTGCCAGCAGCCAAGTGAGCGGGGAGCAGTTCTTC.

This chain joins TRBV19 and TRBJ1-1; tentative D call: TRBD1 (5 bases). V was shortened by 3 bases and J by 2 bases, with 16 bases between the two germline ends. This CDR3 is built from 16 residues. Per germline, CDR1 LNHDA and CDR2 SQIVND (reference sequence). This CDR3 reads CASSIGFTGFNTEAFF. In nucleotides, the CDR3 is TGTGCCAGTAGTATCGGTTTTACAGGTTTTAACACTGAAGCTTTCTTT.

This chain uses TRBV6-5 with TRBJ2-2; tentative D call: TRBD2 (5 bases). Trimming took off 6 bases at V and 5 bases at J, with 10 bases between the two ends. The germline V gene has CDR1 MNHEY and CDR2 SVGAGI. The CDR3 has 13 amino acids. The CDR3 sequence is CASRSSGTGELFF. CDR3 nucleotides: TGTGCCAGCAGGAGCAGCGGTACCGGGGAGCTGTTTTTT.

This clone has more than one count but fewer than ten. The genes are TRBV7-9 and TRBJ1-6; maybe TRBD1 (5 bases). From germline, CDR1 is SEHNR and CDR2 FQNEAQ (reference sequence). Deletions cut 5 bases from V and 10 bases from J, with 21 bases between. The CDR3 has 16 residues. The CDR3 nucleotides are TGTGCCAGCAGCCCAGAACTGTCTGGGGCCAGATCACCCCTCCACTTT. It is translated as CASSPELSGARSPLHF.

The gene calls are TRBV5-1 and TRBJ1-6; a possible D gene is TRBD1 (5 bases). The length of the CDR3 is 14 residues. Germline values: CDR1 SGHRS, CDR2 YFSETQ. V gave up 0 bases and J gave up 7 bases, with 8 bases separating them. In DNA form, the CDR3 reads TGCGCCAGCAGCTTGGGCCAGGGCAATTCACCCCTCCACTTT. Amino acids: CASSLGQGNSPLHF.

The CDR3, as DNA: TGTGCCAGCAGCTTAAAGGGTGGTTCGGGGACAGGGCCCCAAGAGACCCAGTACTTC. Amino acids: CASSLKGGSGTGPQETQYF. The chain carries TRBV7-3 and TRBJ2-5; 9 nucleotides match TRBD1. CDR3 length: 19 amino acids. The ends lost 1 base at V and 1 base at J; junction bases unmatched: 13. CDR1 and CDR2 (germline): SGHTA, FQGTGA. Drawing the rest from reference TRBV7-3 and TRBJ2-5, the complete variable domain is GAGVSQTPSNKVTEKGKYVELRCDPISGHTALYWYRQSLGQGPEFLIYFQGTGAADDSGLPNDRFFAVRPEGSVSTLKIQRTERGDSAVYLCASSLKGGSGTGPQETQYFGPGTRLLVL.

The chain joins TRBV18 to TRBJ2-7; a possible D gene is TRBD2 (7 bases). Germline-derived CDR1 and CDR2 are KGHSH and LQKENI. The CDR3 is 14 residues long. Trimming removed 3 bases from V and 3 bases from J, with 12 bases in between. The chain's CDR3 is CASSPRGLGYEQYF. DNA for the CDR3: TGTGCCAGCTCACCGCGGGGGCTTGGCTACGAGCAGTACTTC.

V gene TRBV6-5 combines with J gene TRBJ1-1; D is unclear. CDR1 is MNHEY and CDR2 is SVGAGI in the germline V gene. Trimming pared 1 base from V and 8 bases from J, leaving 11 bases between. This CDR3 is 13 amino acids long. This chain's CDR3 is CASSYYMSGEAFF. CDR3 DNA sequence: TGTGCCAGCAGTTACTATATGTCAGGAGAAGCTTTCTTT.

As DNA, the CDR3 is TGTGCCAGCTCACTTATCTCTGGAAACACCATATATTTT. Protein: CASSLISGNTIYF. The V gene is TRBV18, the J gene TRBJ1-3; D gene unclear. This CDR3 has 13 residues. Germline assignment: CDR1 KGHSH and CDR2 LQKENI. V was trimmed by 4 bases and J by 0 bases, leaving 4 bases between them.

The chain is built from TRBV11-2 and TRBJ2-3, with 14 bases matching TRBD2. Germline trimming cut 5 bases from V and 1 base from J; bases unmatched to any gene: 8. Per the germline V gene, CDR1 is SGHAT and CDR2 is FQNNGV. The CDR3 length is 18 residues. The CDR3 region is CASSLGLAGGSGTDTQYF. The CDR3 nucleotides read TGTGCCAGCAGCCTAGGACTAGCGGGGGGATCCGGCACAGATACGCAGTATTTT.

V gene TRBV6-1 combines with J gene TRBJ1-2; 8 bases agree with TRBD1. The CDR3 totals 12 residues. Germline V lookup: CDR1 MNHNS, CDR2 SASEGT. The trim removed 7 bases at V and 7 bases at J, leaving 5 bases unmatched. The CDR3 sequence is CASTKDRGGYTF. The DNA for the CDR3 is TGTGCCAGCACCAAAGACAGGGGTGGCTACACCTTC.

CDR3 protein: CASSPPGRETQYF. CDR3 coding DNA: TGTGCCAGCTCACCACCGGGGAGGGAGACCCAGTACTTC. This chain uses TRBV18 with TRBJ2-5; a weak D match, TRBD2 (6 bases). CDR1 is KGHSH, CDR2 LQKENI, per germline. The CDR3 contains 13 residues. V was trimmed by 0 bases and J by 5 bases, leaving 7 bases between them.

The sample holds one count of this clone. The CDR3 loop is CASSLSRQGVETQYF. CDR3 nucleotide sequence: TGTGCCAGCAGTTTATCAAGACAGGGCGTGGAGACCCAGTACTTC. The J gene is TRBJ2-5, the V gene TRBV27, with 7 bases identical to TRBD1. The CDR3 is 15 residues long. J gave up 5 bases and V 0 bases, and 6 bases lay outside the gene matches. Germline V gene data show CDR1 as MNHEY and CDR2 as SMNVEV (reference sequence).

V and J are TRBV5-7 and TRBJ1-1; D is possibly TRBD1 (6 bases). TRBV5-7 is reported as an ORF; its role is uncertain. This CDR3 region has 14 residues. Trimming pared 4 bases from V and 1 base from J, leaving 11 bases between. The CDR3, as DNA: TGTGCCAGCAGCCTGGACAGCAAGAACACTGAAGCTTTCTTT. Its protein is CASSLDSKNTEAFF.

The chain uses TRBV9 and TRBJ1-3; no clear D. V dropped 7 bases and J dropped 9 bases, with 11 bases sitting between them. The CDR3 is 11 residues long. Germline V CDR1 and CDR2: SGDLS, YYNGEE. The CDR3 loop reads CASGAAPTIYF. The DNA of the CDR3 is TGTGCCAGCGGAGCAGCGCCCACCATATATTTT.

The chain links TRBV6-6 to TRBJ1-4; no clear D gene. V lost 8 bases and J 8 bases, leaving 15 bases between the germline ends. Germline V gives CDR1 MNHNY, CDR2 SVGAGI (reference sequence). The CDR3 has 13 amino acids. The CDR3 sequence is CASSTAGYEKLFF. CDR3 DNA: TGTGCCAGCTCTACAGCAGGCTACGAAAAACTGTTTTTT.

This clone was observed a single time. This rearrangement joins TRBV4-3 to TRBJ2-1; D gene unclear. Between the trimmed V and J ends, which lost 0 bases and 10 bases, there was a span of 10 bases. CDR3 length: 13 amino acids. From germline, CDR1 is LGHNA and CDR2 YSLEER. The CDR3 sequence is CASSQDPRYEQFF. In DNA form, the CDR3 reads TGCGCCAGCAGCCAAGATCCCAGGTACGAGCAGTTCTTC.

This chain joins TRBV18 and TRBJ2-2, with D maybe TRBD1 (6 bases). Trimming removed 0 bases at V and 5 bases at J, with 13 bases between. Germline CDR1 reads KGHSH; CDR2 reads LQKENI. The CDR3 sequence is 16 residues long. The CDR3 DNA is TGTGCCAGCTCACCACCTTACAGGGCTTCGACCGGGGAGCTGTTTTTT. It specifies CASSPPYRASTGELFF.

The chain joins TRBV6-5 to TRBJ1-5; D is undetermined. The CDR3 runs 13 residues. Trimming took 6 bases from V and 7 from J, leaving 13 bases between them. Per germline, CDR1 MNHEY and CDR2 SVGAGI. CDR3 region: CASSRIPGQPQHF. The CDR3 DNA reads TGTGCCAGCAGCCGGATTCCGGGGCAGCCCCAGCATTTT.

V gene TRBV5-1 combines with J gene TRBJ1-5; a weak D match, TRBD1 (5 bases). The CDR3 is 13 residues long. The V gene lost 0 bases and the J gene lost 8 bases, with 9 bases spanning the gap. In germline, CDR1 is SGHRS, CDR2 YFSETQ. CDR3 protein: CASSLGGIEPQHF. Written as DNA, the CDR3 is TGCGCCAGCAGCTTGGGGGGCATCGAGCCCCAGCATTTT.

The J gene is TRBJ2-5, the V gene TRBV6-6; D possibly corresponds to TRBD1 (6 bases). Germline CDR1 MNHNY, CDR2 SVGAGI (reference sequence). The CDR3 runs to 14 residues. The V end lost 2 bases, the J end lost 5 bases, and 12 bases lay between the germline ends. The CDR3 loop reads CASSYPTRGETQYF. CDR3 nucleotide sequence: TGTGCCAGCAGTTACCCTACAAGGGGGGAGACCCAGTACTTC.

The chain has TRBV19 and TRBJ2-1, with 8 bases aligning to TRBD2. Trimming took 2 bases from V and 3 from J; bases not matched to a gene: 6. Germline loops: CDR1 LNHDA, CDR2 SQIVND (reference sequence). The length of the CDR3 is 16 residues. As DNA, the CDR3 is TGTGCCAGTAGTATATTGGCGGGGGGCTTCTACAATGAGCAGTTCTTC. Translating gives CASSILAGGFYNEQFF.

The sample holds a few counts of this clone. V is TRBV7-2 and J is TRBJ2-5; weak D call: TRBD2 (6 bases). The V end was cut by 4 bases, the J end by 9 bases, with 9 bases between. CDR1 is SGHTA, CDR2 FQGNSA, per germline. This CDR3 comprises 11 residues. The CDR3 coding sequence is TGTGCCAGCAGCTGGGGGGAAGCCCAGTACTTC. Protein product: CASSWGEAQYF.

This rearrangement joins TRBV9 to TRBJ1-2, with 7 bases fitting TRBD1. CDR3 length: 13 residues. V was clipped by 1 base and J by 4 bases; unmatched bases: 1. CDR1 is SGDLS and CDR2 is YYNGEE in the germline V gene. The CDR3 region has the DNA TGTGCCAGCAGCGTACCAGGGGGCTATGGCTACACCTTC. Its protein product is CASSVPGGYGYTF. The whole variable domain, filled in from reference TRBV9 and TRBJ1-2, reads DSGVTQTPKHLITATGQRVTLRCSPRSGDLSVYWYQQSLDQGLQFLIQYYNGEERAKGNILERFSAQQFPDLHSELNLSSLELGDSALYFCASSVPGGYGYTFGSGTRLTVV.

CDR3 DNA sequence: TGTGCCAGCAGCTTAGCGGGGGGGCTTCGTAGCTCCTATAATTCACCCCTCCACTTT. Translation gives CASSLAGGLRSSYNSPLHF. This chain links TRBV7-9 with TRBJ1-6; D is perhaps TRBD1 (6 bases). Trimming left V 0 bases short and J 0 bases short, with 15 bases between. The germline V gene has CDR1 SEHNR and CDR2 FQNEAQ (reference sequence). The CDR3 totals 19 residues.

The gene calls are TRBV27 and TRBJ2-3; 10 nucleotides match TRBD2. Trimming took 3 bases from V and 4 from J; bases not matched to a gene: 7. The CDR3 is 16 amino acids. Germline V gene lookup returns CDR1 MNHEY and CDR2 SMNVEV (reference sequence). In DNA form, the CDR3 reads TGTGCCAGCAGTTTTCTTAGCGGGGGGCCCCCAGATACGCAGTATTTT. Encoded protein: CASSFLSGGPPDTQYF.

This chain links TRBV7-3 with TRBJ2-1; D perhaps matches TRBD2 (5 bases). CDR3 size: 17 residues. V was cut by 5 bases and J by 3 bases, with 20 bases left in between. From germline, CDR1 is SGHTA and CDR2 FQGTGA. Here the CDR3 DNA reads TGTGCCAGCAGCCCTCGAGGTGGCGGGTCCCTCTACAATGAGCAGTTCTTC. Translating it yields CASSPRGGGSLYNEQFF. Full variable domain (remainder filled in from reference TRBV7-3 and TRBJ2-1): GAGVSQTPSNKVTEKGKYVELRCDPISGHTALYWYRQSLGQGPEFLIYFQGTGAADDSGLPNDRFFAVRPEGSVSTLKIQRTERGDSAVYLCASSPRGGGSLYNEQFFGPGTRLTVL.